This T cell receptor (beta chain) was sequenced in a study of CD4 T cells in relation to SARS-CoV-2 and coronaviruses. Study summary: The negative reference was HIV-1 Nef peptide pool or peptide-free culture. The study, taken as a whole, reports: Compared with monoreactive clones, crossreactive clones showed significantly weaker SARS-CoV-2 expansion.

CDR1 MNHEY and CDR2 SMNVEV come from the germline V gene (reference sequence). Trimming removed 3 bases from V and 1 base from J, with 8 bases in between. The CDR3 is 14 residues long. In regard to this clone: No antigen is known for it.

The unexposed donors gave CD4+ T cells in 2011-2018, prior to COVID-19. Isolation of CD4+ T cells took place after about eleven days in culture. Sequencing used immunoSEQ multiplex PCR; TCRdb keeps in-frame clones, though not all of them. The table records 14,000 or so clones, 78% of them present only once. This rearrangement joins TRBV27 to TRBJ2-3; D possibly corresponds to TRBD2 (5 bases). The clonotype originates from a human donor in good health. Input material: CD4+ T cells from PBMCs, cultured in vitro. The CDR3 loop is CASSFGGRTDTQYF. As DNA, the CDR3 is TGTGCCAGCAGTTTTGGCGGGCGCACAGATACGCAGTATTTT.